This T cell receptor (beta chain) was identified during a study of vaccination effects on CD4 cells after COVID-19. The overall study: The participants, recipients of two vaccine doses, got either BNT162b2 or mRNA-1273. Sample donation by two convalescent patients took place 16 days and one week before vaccination.

In germline, CDR1 is SGHTA, CDR2 FQGTGA. The V end was cut by 4 bases, the J end by 3 bases, with 6 bases between. The CDR3 extends over 13 amino acids. Assay: immunoSEQ multiplex PCR; the TCRdb copy retains only in-frame clones and omits some. Here the sample spans around 40,000 clones, approximately 70% being singletons. This clone has only a few counts. Its antigen is not identified. Study-level points and caveats: Late after vaccination, infection- and vaccine-induced clones showed marked clonal contraction.

Expansion of antigen-specific CD4+ T cells with viral peptide pools was carried out by the ViraFEST assay before sequencing. The culture ran for roughly ten days before CD4+ T cells were isolated. PCR showed that the person got SARS-CoV-2 infection at some point between March and December 2020. The V gene is TRBV7-3, the J gene TRBJ2-2; D not resolved. The receptor comes from a human donor who had a prior SARS-CoV-2 infection. This sample comprised CD4+ T cells from PBMCs cultured with a peptide pool, obtained before COVID-19 vaccination. The CDR3 DNA follows: TGTGCCAGCAGCTCCGAACACACCGGGGAGCTGTTTTTT. Its translation: CASSSEHTGELFF.